Listed below are T cell receptor beta chains from one sample, sequenced in a study of shared clonotypes between healthy human individuals. Generated by immunoSEQ multiplex PCR, the TCRdb table keeps only in-frame clones and is missing some. The sample records hundreds of thousands of clones, 60% to 75% being singletons. The sequencing input was memory CD4+ T cells sorted from blood. The receptors stem from a woman aged 25-40 years in good health. CDR3s include the opening cysteine and the closing phenylalanine or tryptophan. D genes are given only for firm matches. For some rows the clone size is stated as once, few or many, or as a class when expanded; others skip it.

clone_size	d_call	j_call	v_call	cdr3_aa	cdr3_nt
few	.	TRBJ1-3	TRBV19	CASSIDGRVSGNTIYF	TGTGCCAGTAGTATAGATGGACGTGTCTCTGGAAACACCATATATTTT
.	TRBD1	TRBJ2-7	TRBV27	CASGKGQGEYEQYF	TGTGCCAGCGGCAAGGGACAGGGGGAATACGAGCAGTACTTC
once	TRBD2	TRBJ2-7	TRBV28	CASSQRRPGGYEQYF	TGTGCCAGCAGCCAACGGAGACCGGGGGGCTACGAGCAGTACTTC
once	.	TRBJ1-3	TRBV10-3	CAISGDPGNTIYF	TGTGCCATCAGTGGGGATCCTGGAAACACCATATATTTT
.	TRBD1	TRBJ1-2	TRBV28	CASRTGDRGGGYTF	TGTGCCAGCAGGACCGGGGACAGGGGAGGGGGCTACACCTTC
.	.	TRBJ2-5	TRBV29-1	CSVIRGESQYF	TGCAGCGTTATAAGGGGCGAGTCCCAGTACTTC
.	TRBD1	TRBJ1-2	TRBV4-1	CASSHEGQGAYGYTF	TGCGCCAGCAGCCACGAAGGACAGGGGGCCTATGGCTACACCTTC
.	.	TRBJ1-1	TRBV10-3	CAISFVAVNTEAFF	TGTGCCATCAGCTTCGTGGCGGTGAACACTGAAGCTTTCTTT
few	.	TRBJ2-5	TRBV15	CATSRGGGETQYF	TGTGCCACCAGCAGAGGTGGGGGGGAGACCCAGTACTTC
.	TRBD1	TRBJ2-3	TRBV11-2	CASSLVRGLDTQYF	TGTGCCAGCAGCTTAGTTAGGGGGCTTGATACGCAGTATTTT
few	.	TRBJ2-7	TRBV4-1	CASSQEELAIYEQYF	TGCGCCAGCAGCCAAGAAGAACTAGCTATATACGAGCAGTACTTC
once	.	TRBJ1-2	TRBV27	CASSSTSGPIYGYTF	TGTGCCAGCAGTTCGACATCGGGACCGATCTATGGCTACACCTTC
many	TRBD2	TRBJ2-6	TRBV7-2	CASKRDSGANVLTF	TGTGCCTCGAAGCGGGACTCTGGGGCCAACGTCCTGACTTTC
.	.	TRBJ2-5	TRBV7-2	CASSYRVQETQYF	TGTGCCAGCAGCTACCGAGTGCAAGAGACCCAGTACTTC
once	TRBD1	TRBJ1-2	TRBV6-1	CASSPGQDYGYTF	TGTGCCAGCAGTCCGGGACAGGACTATGGCTACACCTTC
once	.	TRBJ2-1	TRBV15	CATSSVESSYNEQFF	TGTGCCACCAGCAGCGTGGAAAGCTCCTACAATGAGCAGTTCTTC
.	TRBD1	TRBJ2-7	TRBV19	CASSRSGTGRYEQYF	TGTGCCAGTAGTCGCTCCGGGACAGGGCGATACGAGCAGTACTTC
once	TRBD2	TRBJ2-3	TRBV11-2	CASSTTLLAGAVDTQYF	TGTGCCAGCAGCACCACCCTACTAGCGGGAGCAGTAGATACGCAGTATTTT
few	.	TRBJ2-5	TRBV5-1	CASSRSEETQYF	TGCGCCAGCAGCCGCTCGGAAGAGACCCAGTACTTC
.	TRBD1	TRBJ2-2	TRBV10-3	CAISAGQGGNTGELFF	TGTGCCATCAGCGCCGGACAGGGGGGGAACACCGGGGAGCTGTTTTTT
.	TRBD1	TRBJ2-6	TRBV9	CASSAGQAFLSGANVLTF	TGTGCCAGCAGCGCTGGACAGGCTTTCCTCTCTGGGGCCAACGTCCTGACTTTC
.	.	TRBJ2-1	TRBV27	CASKDNRRQFF	TGTGCCAGCAAAGACAACAGGAGGCAGTTCTTC
.	.	TRBJ2-2	TRBV7-2	CASSFLGHTNTGELFF	TGTGCCAGCAGCTTCTTGGGACACACGAACACCGGGGAGCTGTTTTTT
.	.	TRBJ2-1	TRBV18	CASSPGVYNEQFF	TGTGCCAGCTCACCGGGTGTTTACAATGAGCAGTTCTTC
.	TRBD2	TRBJ2-1	TRBV2	CASSEGTTPYNEQFF	TGTGCCAGCAGTGAGGGGACTACTCCCTACAATGAGCAGTTCTTC
.	TRBD1	TRBJ1-2	TRBV7-8	CASSSTGVDGYTF	TGTGCCAGCAGCTCCACAGGGGTGGATGGCTACACCTTC
.	TRBD2	TRBJ2-7	TRBV4-1	CASSQDIVRGRAAYEQYF	TGCGCCAGCAGCCAAGATATAGTACGCGGGAGGGCCGCCTACGAGCAGTACTTC
once	.	TRBJ1-2	TRBV4-1	CASSQDQINYGYTF	TGCGCCAGCAGCCAAGATCAGATCAACTATGGCTACACCTTC
.	.	TRBJ1-1	TRBV6-6	CASSYSGDAPEAFF	TGTGCCAGCAGTTACTCTGGGGACGCCCCTGAAGCTTTCTTT
.	.	TRBJ2-2	TRBV10-2	CASITGRRGELFF	TGCGCCAGCATTACGGGGAGACGCGGGGAGCTGTTTTTT
.	TRBD1	TRBJ1-4	TRBV11-2	CASSTRQGRNEKLFF	TGTGCCAGCAGCACCCGACAGGGGAGAAATGAAAAACTGTTTTTT
few	.	TRBJ2-5	TRBV10-3	CAISLGGGEETQYF	TGTGCCATCAGTCTCGGGGGCGGTGAGGAGACCCAGTACTTC
.	.	TRBJ2-6	TRBV18	CASSPSMPASGANVLTF	TGTGCCAGCTCACCAAGTATGCCGGCCTCTGGGGCCAACGTCCTGACTTTC
.	TRBD1	TRBJ1-5	TRBV27	CASSLFGQGGNQPQHF	TGTGCCAGCAGTTTATTCGGACAGGGGGGCAATCAGCCCCAGCATTTT
many	.	TRBJ1-4	TRBV5-1	CASSLEGTEKLFF	TGCGCCAGCAGCTTGGAGGGGACGGAAAAACTGTTTTTT
.	.	TRBJ1-1	TRBV5-1	CASSLGANTEAFF	TGCGCCAGCAGCTTAGGAGCGAACACTGAAGCTTTCTTT
.	TRBD2	TRBJ2-5	TRBV25-1	CASSEGGSGETQYF	TGTGCCAGCAGTGAAGGCGGGAGTGGAGAGACCCAGTACTTC
.	.	TRBJ1-3	TRBV28	CASSSRDTIYF	TGTGCCAGCAGTTCCAGGGACACCATATATTTT
once	TRBD1	TRBJ1-2	TRBV28	CASSPGQGGSYGYTF	TGTGCCAGCAGTCCAGGACAGGGTGGGAGCTATGGCTACACCTTC
.	.	TRBJ1-2	TRBV9	CASSPRGAEGYTF	TGTGCCAGCAGCCCGAGGGGGGCCGAGGGCTACACCTTC
.	.	TRBJ1-2	TRBV28	CASSPAGGKIYGYTF	TGTGCCAGCAGCCCCGCGGGCGGGAAAATCTATGGCTACACCTTC
.	.	TRBJ1-2	TRBV5-1	CASSLSYGDPRYGYTF	TGCGCCAGCAGCTTGAGTTATGGCGACCCTCGCTATGGCTACACCTTC
few	.	TRBJ2-7	TRBV18	CASSPPGAHTYEQYF	TGTGCCAGCTCACCACCTGGGGCACACACCTACGAGCAGTACTTC
.	.	TRBJ1-5	TRBV6-1	CASTPGNNQPQHF	TGTGCCAGCACCCCAGGGAACAATCAGCCCCAGCATTTT
.	.	TRBJ2-7	TRBV14	CASSSTLTYEQYF	TGTGCCAGCAGTTCCACTCTAACCTACGAGCAGTACTTC